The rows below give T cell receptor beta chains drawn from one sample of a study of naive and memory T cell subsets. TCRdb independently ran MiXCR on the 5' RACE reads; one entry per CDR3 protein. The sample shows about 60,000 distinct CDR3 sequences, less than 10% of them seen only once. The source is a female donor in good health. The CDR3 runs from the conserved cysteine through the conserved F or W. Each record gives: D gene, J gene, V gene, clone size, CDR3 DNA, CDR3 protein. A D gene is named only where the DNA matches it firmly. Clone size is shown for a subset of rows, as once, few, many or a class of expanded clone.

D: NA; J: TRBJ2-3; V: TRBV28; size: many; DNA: TGTGCCAGCAGTTTTGTCGGACGCACTAGCACAGATACGCAGTATTTT; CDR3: CASSFVGRTSTDTQYF
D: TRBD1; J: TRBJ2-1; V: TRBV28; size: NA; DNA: TGTGCCAGCAGTTCCAGGACAGGCTGGGCGGTAATTGAGCAGTTCTTC; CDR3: CASSSRTGWAVIEQFF
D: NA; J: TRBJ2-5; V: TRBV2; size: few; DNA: TGTGCCAGCAGGAGGGATTTCATCCTCCAAGAGACCCAGTACTTC; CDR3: CASRRDFILQETQYF
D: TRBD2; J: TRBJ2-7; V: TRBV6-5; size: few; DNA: TGTGCCAGCAGTTATGAAGTAGCGGGGGCTTACGAGCAGTACTTC; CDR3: CASSYEVAGAYEQYF
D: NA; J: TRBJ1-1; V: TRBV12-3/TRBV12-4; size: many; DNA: TGTGCCAGCAGTCATATGAACACTGAAGCTTTCTTT; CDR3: CASSHMNTEAFF
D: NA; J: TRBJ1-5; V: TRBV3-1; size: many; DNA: TGTGCCAGCAGCCCCACCAGTAGCAATCAGCCCCAGCATTTT; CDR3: CASSPTSSNQPQHF
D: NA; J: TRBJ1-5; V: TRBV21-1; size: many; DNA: TGTGCCAGCAGCAAAGTGGCCGACAATCAGCCCCAGCATTTT; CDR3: CASSKVADNQPQHF
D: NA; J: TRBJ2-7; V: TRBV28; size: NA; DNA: TGTGCCAGCACCGTAACAGGGCACTACGAGCAGTACTTC; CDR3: CASTVTGHYEQYF
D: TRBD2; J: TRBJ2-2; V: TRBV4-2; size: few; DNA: TGTGCCAGCAGCAAAAGCGGGAGGGGGAACACCGGGGAGCTGTTTTTT; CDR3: CASSKSGRGNTGELFF
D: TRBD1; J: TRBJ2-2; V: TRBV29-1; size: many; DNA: TGCAGCGTCGAAGGTCCCAGGGGGTCTGGGGAGCTGTTTTTT; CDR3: CSVEGPRGSGELFF
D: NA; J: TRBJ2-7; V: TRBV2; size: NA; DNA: TGTGCCAGCAGTGAAGCCCAGGAAGGGGACGAGCAGTACTTC; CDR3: CASSEAQEGDEQYF
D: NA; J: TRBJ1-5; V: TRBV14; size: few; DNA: TGTGCCAGCAGCCTGGCCGGGGGAGGACCCCAGCATTTT; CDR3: CASSLAGGGPQHF
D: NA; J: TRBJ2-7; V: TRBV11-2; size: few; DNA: TGTGCCAGCAGCTTAGGGGCCGGGGACGAGCAGTACTTC; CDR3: CASSLGAGDEQYF
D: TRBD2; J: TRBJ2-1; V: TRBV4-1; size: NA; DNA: TGCGCCAGCAGCCAACCAACTAGCGGATCCTACAATGAGCAGTTCTTC; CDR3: CASSQPTSGSYNEQFF
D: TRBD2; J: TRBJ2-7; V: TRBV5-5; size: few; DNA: TGTGCCAGCAGCACGACTAGCGGGATCTACGAGCAGTACTTC; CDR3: CASSTTSGIYEQYF
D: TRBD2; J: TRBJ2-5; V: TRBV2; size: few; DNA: TGTGCCTGGGGGGAGACTAGCGGAGGGCTAGGGACCCAGTACTTC; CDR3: CAWGETSGGLGTQYF
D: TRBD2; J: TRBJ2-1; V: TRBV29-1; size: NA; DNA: TGCAGCGTTACAACCCCTCAAGCGGGAGGAACCTTCAATGAGCAGTTCTTC; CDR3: CSVTTPQAGGTFNEQFF
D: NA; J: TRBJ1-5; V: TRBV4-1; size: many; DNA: TGCGCCAGCAGCCAAGATGCGGCAGGGTACCAGCCCCAGCATTTT; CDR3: CASSQDAAGYQPQHF
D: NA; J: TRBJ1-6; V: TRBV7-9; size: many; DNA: TGTGCCAGCAGCTCCCCCGAGGGGTCTCCCCTCCACTTT; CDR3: CASSSPEGSPLHF
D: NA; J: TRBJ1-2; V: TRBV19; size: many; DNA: TGTGCCAGTAGCCATAGGGGTCGGAACTATGGCTACACCTTC; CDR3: CASSHRGRNYGYTF
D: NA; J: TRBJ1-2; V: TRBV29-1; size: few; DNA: TGCAGCGTGGAGCGGGGGGAGGGCTATGGCTACACCTTC; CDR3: CSVERGEGYGYTF
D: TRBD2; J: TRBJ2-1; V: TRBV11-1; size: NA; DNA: TGTGCCAGCAGCGCAAGACTAGCGGGAATGAGTAATGAGCAGTTCTTC; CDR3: CASSARLAGMSNEQFF
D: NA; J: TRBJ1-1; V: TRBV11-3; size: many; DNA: TGTGCCAGCAGCTTCGACGGGCCGAACACTGAAGCTTTCTTT; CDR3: CASSFDGPNTEAFF
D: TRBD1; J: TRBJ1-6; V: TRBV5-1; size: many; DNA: TGCGCCAGCAGAGAACTGACAGGGGGGTCCTATAATTCACCCCTCCACTTT; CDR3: CASRELTGGSYNSPLHF
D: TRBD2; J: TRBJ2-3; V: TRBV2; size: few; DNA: TGTGCCAGCAGTGAAGCGCTAGCTAGCGGGGATAACACAGATACGCAGTATTTT; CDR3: CASSEALASGDNTDTQYF
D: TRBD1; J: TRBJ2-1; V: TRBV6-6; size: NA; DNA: TGTGCCAGCAGTCCAACCCAGGGACGGGACAGGTACAATGAGCAGTTCTTC; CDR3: CASSPTQGRDRYNEQFF
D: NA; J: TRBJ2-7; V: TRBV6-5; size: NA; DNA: TGTGCCAGCAGTACGGGATTTCCCTACGAGCAGTACTTC; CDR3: CASSTGFPYEQYF
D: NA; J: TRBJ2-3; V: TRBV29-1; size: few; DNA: TGCAGCGTTGTGGGCGGCACAGATACGCAGTATTTT; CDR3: CSVVGGTDTQYF
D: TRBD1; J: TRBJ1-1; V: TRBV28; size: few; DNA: TGTGCCAGCAGCCCGGGACAGCTGCGGACTGAAGCTTTCTTT; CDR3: CASSPGQLRTEAFF
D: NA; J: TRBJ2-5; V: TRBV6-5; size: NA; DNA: TGTGCCAGCAGAACGGACTTTCAAGAGACCCAGTACTTC; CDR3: CASRTDFQETQYF
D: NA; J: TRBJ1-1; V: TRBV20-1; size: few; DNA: TGCAGTGCTAGAACAGGGTCGGGCGCTGAAGCTTTCTTT; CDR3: CSARTGSGAEAFF
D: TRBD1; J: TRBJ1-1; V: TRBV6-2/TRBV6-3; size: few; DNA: TGTGCCAGCATTCAGGGGGCTGAAGCTTTCTTT; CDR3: CASIQGAEAFF
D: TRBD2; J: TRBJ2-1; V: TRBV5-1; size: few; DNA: TGCGCCAGCAGCTTGGCCGGGGGGGGGTCCTACAATGAGCAGTTCTTC; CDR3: CASSLAGGGSYNEQFF
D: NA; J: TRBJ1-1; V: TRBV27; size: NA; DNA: TGTGCCAGCAGTTTAGAGCCGGTGAACACTGAAGCTTTCTTT; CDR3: CASSLEPVNTEAFF
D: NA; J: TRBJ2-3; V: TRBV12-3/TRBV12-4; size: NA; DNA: TGTGCCAGCAGGGACACGGATACGCAGTATTTT; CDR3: CASRDTDTQYF
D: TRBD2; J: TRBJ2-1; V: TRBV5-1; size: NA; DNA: TGCGCCAGCAACCCTAGCGGGGTTGCCTACAATGAGCAGTTCTTC; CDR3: CASNPSGVAYNEQFF
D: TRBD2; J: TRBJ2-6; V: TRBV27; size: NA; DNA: TGTGCCAGCAGTCCTAGTCTAGCGGGAGAGACTTCTGGGGCCAACGTCCTGACTTTC; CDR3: CASSPSLAGETSGANVLTF
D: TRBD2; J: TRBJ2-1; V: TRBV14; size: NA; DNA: TGTGCCAGCAGCCAAGCTCCTGCGGGACTAGCGGGATCCGGGAATGAGCAGTTCTTC; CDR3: CASSQAPAGLAGSGNEQFF
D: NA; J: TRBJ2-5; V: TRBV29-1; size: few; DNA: TGCAGCGTTGAAGCGGACACCGGACAAGAGACCCAGTACTTC; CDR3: CSVEADTGQETQYF
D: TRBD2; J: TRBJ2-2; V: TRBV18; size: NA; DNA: TGTGCCAGCTCCCTAAGAGGGACTAGCGGCACCAACACCGGGGAGCTGTTTTTT; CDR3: CASSLRGTSGTNTGELFF
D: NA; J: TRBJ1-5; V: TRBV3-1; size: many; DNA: TGTGCCAGCAGCCAAGATGGGGAGCGACAGCCCCAGCATTTT; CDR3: CASSQDGERQPQHF
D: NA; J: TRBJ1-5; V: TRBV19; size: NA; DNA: TGTGCCAGTAGTATAAACTTGGGACTGATTAATCAGCCCCAGCATTTT; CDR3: CASSINLGLINQPQHF
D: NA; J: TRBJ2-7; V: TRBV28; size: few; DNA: TGTGCCAGCAGTTTAGTCCCACCCGAACAGGGATACGAGCAGTACTTC; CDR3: CASSLVPPEQGYEQYF
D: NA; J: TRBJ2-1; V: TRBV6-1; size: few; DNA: TGTGCCAGTACAGTGAAGAGACAAGGGCTAGACAATGAGCAGTTCTTC; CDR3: CASTVKRQGLDNEQFF
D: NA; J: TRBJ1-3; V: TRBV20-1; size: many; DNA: TGCAGTGCCCCCAAACCCGAGAACTCTGGAAACACCATATATTTT; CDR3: CSAPKPENSGNTIYF
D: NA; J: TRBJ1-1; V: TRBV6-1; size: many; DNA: TGTGCCAGCGAGGCGGGACGGCACATGAACACTGAAGCTTTCTTT; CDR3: CASEAGRHMNTEAFF
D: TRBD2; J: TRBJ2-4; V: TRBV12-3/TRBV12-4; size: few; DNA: TGTGCCAGCAGCTCCGGGACTAGCAGCGTCCCGGACATTCAGTACTTC; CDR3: CASSSGTSSVPDIQYF
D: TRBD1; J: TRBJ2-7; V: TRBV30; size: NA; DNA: TGTGCCTGGGGGACAGGGGACTACGAGCAGTACTTC; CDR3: CAWGTGDYEQYF
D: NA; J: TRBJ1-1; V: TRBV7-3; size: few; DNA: TGTGCCAGCAGCAAGGGACAAGCCAACACTGAAGCTTTCTTT; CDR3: CASSKGQANTEAFF
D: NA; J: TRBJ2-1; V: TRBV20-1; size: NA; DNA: TGCAGTGCCCCACCCGGGACCCGGTACAATGAGCAGTTCTTC; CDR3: CSAPPGTRYNEQFF
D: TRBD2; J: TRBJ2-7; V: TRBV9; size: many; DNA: TGTGCCAGCAGCGCAAACCGAGCGGGAAGCTCTAACGAGCAGTACTTC; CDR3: CASSANRAGSSNEQYF
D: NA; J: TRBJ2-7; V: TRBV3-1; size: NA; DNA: TGTGCCAGCAGCCGAGTCCTTACAGCTCTCTACGAGCAGTACTTC; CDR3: CASSRVLTALYEQYF
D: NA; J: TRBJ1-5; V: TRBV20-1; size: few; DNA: TGCAGTGCTAGCGGGGGGCTCGATCAGCCCCAGCATTTT; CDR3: CSASGGLDQPQHF
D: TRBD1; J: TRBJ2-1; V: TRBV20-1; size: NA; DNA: TGCAGTGCTAGGGGTACAGGGGATGCTGAGCAGTTCTTC; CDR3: CSARGTGDAEQFF
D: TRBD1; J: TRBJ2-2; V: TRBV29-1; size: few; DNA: TGCAGCGTTGGGGTACAGGGGGGAACCGGGGAGCTGTTTTTT; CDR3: CSVGVQGGTGELFF
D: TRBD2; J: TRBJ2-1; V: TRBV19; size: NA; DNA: TGTGCCAGTAGCCATAGCGGGGGGGCCGGCGAGCAGTTCTTC; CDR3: CASSHSGGAGEQFF
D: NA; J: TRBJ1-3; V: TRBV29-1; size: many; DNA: TGCAGCGTTGTTGGGGTTTGGGACACCATATATTTT; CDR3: CSVVGVWDTIYF